This entry lists 19 T cell receptor beta chains sequenced from one sample in a study of T cells of healthy individuals. TCRdb called the 5' RACE reads again in MiXCR, with one record for every CDR3 protein. The sample shows around 98,000 distinct CDR3 sequences, under 20% of them seen only once. Source of these receptors: a human donor in good health.

J is TRBJ2-6 and V is TRBV29-1; D gene ambiguous. V lost 6 bases, J lost 0 bases, and 9 bases lay in between. The CDR3 loop spans 14 amino acids. Per the germline V gene, CDR1 is SQVTM and CDR2 is ANQGSEA. CDR3 loop: CSVDESSGANVLTF. DNA of the CDR3: TGCAGCGTGGACGAAAGCTCTGGGGCCAACGTCCTGACTTTC.

The table lists this clonotype with a few counts. This rearrangement joins TRBV4-2 to TRBJ2-3; TRBD2 matches at 8 bases. The CDR3 sequence is 17 residues long. Germline loops: CDR1 LGHNA, CDR2 YNFKEQ. The J segment lost 5 bases and the V segment lost 4 bases, leaving 14 bases of the junction unmatched. In DNA, the CDR3 is TGTGCCAGCAGCCTCCAACGGGGGGGCGATTCCAAAGATACGCAGTATTTT. Translating it yields CASSLQRGGDSKDTQYF.

This clonotype was seen many times. The rearrangement joins TRBV18 to TRBJ1-6; 10 bases line up with TRBD1. Per germline, CDR1 KGHSH and CDR2 LQKENI. V lost 1 base and J lost 7; bases outside the gene matches: 7. The CDR3 length is 17 residues. The CDR3 loop reads CASSPRPGTGENSPLHF. In DNA, the CDR3 is TGTGCCAGCTCACCACGGCCCGGGACAGGGGAGAATTCACCCCTCCACTTT.

The chain links TRBV7-3 to TRBJ2-5, with unresolved D. The V end lost 8 bases, the J end lost 5 bases, and 3 bases lay between the germline ends. The CDR3 runs to 9 residues. Germline V gene sequence: CDR1 SGHTA, CDR2 FQGTGA. The CDR3 DNA is TGTGCCAGCGGGGAGACCCAGTACTTC. This encodes CASGETQYF. The variable domain in full, completed from reference TRBV7-3 and TRBJ2-5, reads GAGVSQTPSNKVTEKGKYVELRCDPISGHTALYWYRQSLGQGPEFLIYFQGTGAADDSGLPNDRFFAVRPEGSVSTLKIQRTERGDSAVYLCASGETQYFGPGTRLLVL.

The CDR3 loop reads CASTHGGAGTEAFF. The DNA of the CDR3 is TGTGCCAGCACCCACGGGGGGGCGGGCACTGAAGCTTTCTTT. The chain has TRBV27 and TRBJ1-1, with a possible D match to TRBD1 (6 bases). The CDR3 contains 14 residues. The germline V gene has CDR1 MNHEY and CDR2 SMNVEV (reference sequence). V shed 7 bases and J shed 4 bases, with 16 bases lying between them.

This clonotype occurred a few times. V usage is TRBV28 and J usage is TRBJ1-2, with D possibly TRBD1 on 5 matching bases. V was trimmed by 5 bases and J by 3 bases, leaving 19 bases between them. The germline gives CDR1 MDHEN, CDR2 SYDVKM. The CDR3 totals 16 residues. Here the CDR3 reads CASSPDLLTDYYGYTF. DNA for the CDR3: TGTGCCAGCAGTCCGGACCTATTGACAGATTACTATGGCTACACCTTC.

This clonotype came up many times. The rearrangement uses TRBV7-9 and TRBJ2-3, with D possibly TRBD2 on 5 matching bases. CDR3 length: 15 residues. Between the trimmed V and J ends, which lost 0 bases and 0 bases, there was a span of 7 bases. Germline values: CDR1 SEHNR, CDR2 FQNEAQ (reference sequence). CDR3 residues: CASSLARTSTDTQYF. Here the CDR3 DNA reads TGTGCCAGCAGCTTAGCCAGGACTAGCACAGATACGCAGTATTTT.

This clonotype was detected many times. The genes are TRBV18 and TRBJ1-1, with D possibly being TRBD1 (6 bases). The CDR3 contains 15 residues. Germline V gives CDR1 KGHSH, CDR2 LQKENI. V was trimmed by 5 bases and J by 3 bases, leaving 16 bases between them. The CDR3 DNA is TGTGCCAGCTCATCAGGACAGACGGGGGACACTGAAGCTTTCTTT. Its translation is CASSSGQTGDTEAFF.

This clonotype turned up a few times. The chain recombines TRBV12-3 or TRBV12-4 with TRBJ2-3; the D is unclear. Between the trimmed V and J ends, which lost 3 bases and 2 bases, there was a span of 9 bases. This CDR3 is built from 14 residues. CDR3 DNA: TGTGCCAGCAGTTTCGGGCCGGCCACAGATACGCAGTATTTT. Its protein product is CASSFGPATDTQYF.

This chain uses TRBV5-1 with TRBJ2-1; tentatively, D is TRBD1 or TRBD2 (6 bases each). This CDR3 has 16 residues. The V end was cut by 3 bases, the J end by 2 bases, with 15 bases between. From germline, CDR1 is SGHRS and CDR2 YFSETQ. The CDR3 here is CASSYLGGPTYNEQFF. DNA for the CDR3: TGCGCCAGCAGCTACCTCGGGGGCCCAACCTACAATGAGCAGTTCTTC. The full variable domain, its missing parts supplied by reference TRBV5-1 and TRBJ2-1, is KAGVTQTPRYLIKTRGQQVTLSCSPISGHRSVSWYQQTPGQGLQFLFEYFSETQRNKGNFPGRFSGRQFSNSRSEMNVSTLELGDSALYLCASSYLGGPTYNEQFFGPGTRLTVL.

The chain links TRBV20-1 to TRBJ1-2; the D is unclear. The CDR3 has 14 amino acids. Per germline, CDR1 DFQATT and CDR2 SNEGSKA (reference sequence). V shed 3 bases and J shed 4 bases, with 15 bases lying between them. The CDR3 protein is CSASGARVAYGYTF. The CDR3 DNA sequence: TGCAGTGCTAGCGGAGCGCGGGTGGCCTATGGCTACACCTTC.

CDR3 loop: CASSSGQYNSPLHF. DNA of the CDR3: TGTGCCAGCAGTTCGGGGCAGTATAATTCACCCCTCCACTTT. This chain links TRBV27 with TRBJ1-6, with D possibly being TRBD1 (5 bases). The V end lost 4 bases, the J end lost 4 bases, and 8 bases lay between the germline ends. Germline V lookup: CDR1 MNHEY, CDR2 SMNVEV (reference sequence). The CDR3 consists of 14 residues.

On this clonotype: At one boundary the junction diverges from the germline segment, which might be a read error. CDR3 region: CASGYSAPGDTGELFF. Here the CDR3 DNA reads TGTGCCAGCGGTTACTCGGCACCTGGGGACACCGGGGAGCTGTTTTTT. V usage is TRBV6-2 or TRBV6-3 and J usage is TRBJ2-2; D call uncertain. The CDR3 length is 16 residues. Germline V lookup: CDR1 MNHEY, CDR2 SVGEGT.

The table lists this clonotype with a few counts. The chain has TRBV20-1 and TRBJ2-7; perhaps TRBD1 as D (6 bases). From germline, CDR1 is DFQATT and CDR2 SNEGSKA (reference sequence). Trimming removed 5 bases at V and 6 bases at J, with 17 bases between. The CDR3 has 13 amino acids. CDR3 sequence: CSAGYRVETEQYF. The CDR3 bases are TGCAGTGCTGGATACAGGGTCGAGACCGAGCAGTACTTC.

This clonotype showed up many times. The J gene is TRBJ1-5, the V gene TRBV6-2 or TRBV6-3; D might be TRBD1 (5 bases). Looked up from germline, CDR1 is MNHEY and CDR2 is SVGEGT. With 4 bases removed from V and 7 bases from J, the gap between germline ends came to 11 bases. The CDR3 consists of 13 residues. This CDR3 is CASSWAGRQPQHF. The CDR3 region has the DNA TGTGCCAGCAGTTGGGCAGGGCGCCAGCCCCAGCATTTT.

V and J are TRBV2 and TRBJ2-7; possibly TRBD1 for D (5 bases). Per the germline V gene, CDR1 is SNHLY and CDR2 is FYNNEI. Trimming removed 6 bases from V and 0 bases from J, with 12 bases in between. This CDR3 spans 14 amino acids. CDR3 bases: TGTGCCAGCAGGCCCAGGGTTACCTCCTACGAGCAGTACTTC. Encoded protein: CASRPRVTSYEQYF. Full variable domain (remainder filled in from reference TRBV2 and TRBJ2-7): EPEVTQTPSHQVTQMGQEVILRCVPISNHLYFYWYRQILGQKVEFLVSFYNNEISEKSEIFDDQFSVERPDGSNFTLKIRSTKLEDSAMYFCASRPRVTSYEQYFGPGTRLTVT.

The V call is TRBV5-1, the J call TRBJ2-1; 10 bases map to TRBD2. Unmatched junction bases numbered 6, after V lost 7 bases and J lost 8 bases. The CDR3 is 13 amino acids. The germline V gene encodes CDR1 SGHRS and CDR2 YFSETQ. The CDR3 loop reads CASEREGCDEQFF. The CDR3 coding sequence is TGCGCCAGCGAGCGGGAGGGCTGCGATGAGCAGTTCTTC. The full variable domain, completed using reference TRBV5-1 and TRBJ2-1, is KAGVTQTPRYLIKTRGQQVTLSCSPISGHRSVSWYQQTPGQGLQFLFEYFSETQRNKGNFPGRFSGRQFSNSRSEMNVSTLELGDSALYLCASEREGCDEQFFGPGTRLTVL.

The chain employs TRBV20-1 and TRBJ1-1; a weak D match, TRBD1 (5 bases). The CDR3 is made up of 15 amino acids. Trimming took off 5 bases at V and 4 bases at J, with 20 bases between the two ends. CDR1 is DFQATT, CDR2 SNEGSKA, per germline (reference sequence). The CDR3, as DNA: TGCAGTGCTGATTTAGGGACTCGCGGGTCCACTGAAGCTTTCTTT. Translation gives CSADLGTRGSTEAFF.

The V gene is TRBV19, the J gene TRBJ2-1; 7 nucleotides align to TRBD2. The CDR3 runs 14 residues. V was clipped by 10 bases and J by 2 bases; unmatched bases: 8. The V gene's germline CDR1 is LNHDA and CDR2 SQIVND (reference sequence). CDR3: CATDPGTTYNEQFF. The CDR3 nucleotides are TGTGCCACCGATCCCGGGACTACCTACAATGAGCAGTTCTTC.